This T cell receptor beta chain was documented in a study of T cells after yellow fever vaccination. A single record per CDR3 protein comes from TCRdb applying MiXCR to the 5' RACE reads. The repertoire includes some 340,000 distinct CDR3 sequences, approximately 4% of them detected once, and about 26% sits in the top ten. Germline CDR1 and CDR2: SGHVS and FNYEAQ. The CDR3 length is 13 residues. The V and J ends lost 0 bases and 3 bases respectively, with 6 bases between them. The chain employs TRBV7-6 and TRBJ2-7, with D hard to call. The source of this sequence is a man aged 18 to 35 who received the YFV17D yellow fever vaccine. Sequences were derived from PBMCs, sampled 5 days after the yellow fever booster vaccination. CDR3 nucleotides: TGTGCCAGCAGCTTAGCGCCGAACTACGAGCAGTACGTC. This encodes CASSLAPNYEQYV.